The sequence of this T cell receptor beta chain was determined in a study of T cell repertoires in cytomegalovirus infection. Trimming took 5 bases from V and 7 from J; bases not matched to a gene: 11. Germline V gene data show CDR1 as SGHTA and CDR2 as FQGNSA. The length of the CDR3 is 14 residues. TCRdb recomputed calls from the reads with MiXCR, one row per CDR3 protein. Of about 740,000 distinct CDR3 sequences listed, 35% are singletons. The source of this sequence is a human donor in good health (CMV status not recorded). Some clones in this sample may be carry-over from other donors' samples. The V and J genes are TRBV7-2 and TRBJ2-7; 7 bases are shared with TRBD1. Sequences were obtained from PBMCs. CDR3 amino acids: CASSLRQGRREQYF. The CDR3 DNA follows: TGTGCCAGCAGCCTCCGACAGGGTCGTAGGGAGCAGTACTTC.